This TCR beta chain was identified during a study of T cell repertoires in cytomegalovirus infection. In this sample, this clonotype turned up a few times. Its antigen is unknown. Study-level findings and limits: The ex vivo response was dominated by HLA-C-restricted CMV-specific TCR beta clonotypes.

TCRdb ran MiXCR on the reads and lists one entry per CDR3 protein. The table records about 830,000 distinct CDR3 sequences, around a third of them present only once. The sample in question was cultured CD8+ T cells from PBMCs, obtained from culture after CMV antigen stimulation. The source of this sequence is a human donor in good health (CMV status not recorded). Some clones in this sample may be carry-over from other donors' samples.

In DNA form, the CDR3 reads TGTGCCAGCAGACGAGCGGGGCTAGCCAAAAACATTCAGTACTTC. Translation: CASRRAGLAKNIQYF. This rearrangement joins TRBV27 to TRBJ2-4; 7 bases map to TRBD2. This CDR3 has 15 residues. V shed 6 bases and J 0 bases; nucleotides not matched to a gene: 5. Germline V gives CDR1 MNHEY, CDR2 SMNVEV (reference sequence).